The T cell receptor beta chain under discussion was sequenced for a study of CD8+CD57+ T cells in acquired aplastic anemia. Study background: Yields of DNA that came from sorted CD4+ and CD8+ cells averaged roughly 3 ug. Study-wide results and caveats: Levels of CD8+ Simpson's diversity were not significantly distinct in patients versus controls.

Genomic DNA was employed as the template in profiling TCR beta VDJ and CDR3. TCRdb reprocessed the reads via MiXCR and lists one record per CDR3 protein. This sample has some 200,000 distinct CDR3 sequences, with roughly 50% found just once. Sequenced patients had shown CD8+CD57+ cell expansion by flow cytometry. Patients had not yet gotten any therapy when their blood was taken for sampling. Germline lookup yields CDR1 SGDLS and CDR2 YYNGEE. The V gene lost 4 bases and the J gene lost 6 bases, with 21 bases spanning the gap. This CDR3 comprises 16 residues. This clonotype was seen repeatedly, ten times or more. Its matching antigen is unknown.

The sequencing sample was made of sorted CD4+, CD8+, or CD8+CD57+ T cells (not recorded which) from PBMCs. V usage is TRBV9 and J usage is TRBJ2-3; tentatively, D is TRBD2 (6 bases). This TCR derives from a human donor with aplastic anemia. This CDR3 is CASSLSGGLRRDTQYF. The CDR3 coding sequence is TGTGCCAGCAGCTTATCCGGGGGACTGCGACGGGATACGCAGTATTTT.